This is a list of T cell receptor beta chains from one sample in a study of T-cell reconstitution after alpha-beta-depleted transplantation in children. One entry per CDR3 protein results from TCRdb running MiXCR on the PCR reads. The sample lists approximately 490,000 distinct CDR3 sequences, around 12% occurring once. The material sequenced was PBMCs from the stem cell graft donor, taken from the stem cell graft. The source is a human donor who donated a stem cell graft to a child with combined immunodeficiency. Each CDR3 is given with its conserved first and last residue. The order of the fields is CDR3 protein, CDR3 DNA, J gene, V gene, clone size, D gene. A D gene is named only where the DNA matches it firmly. Rows may omit the clone size; those that give it use once, few, many or a size class.

CDR3aa: CASSSAAGTYGYTF; CDR3nt: TGTGCCAGCAGTTCCGCCGCAGGGACCTATGGCTACACCTTC; j_gene: TRBJ1-2; v_gene: TRBV7-2; abundance: few; d_gene: -
CDR3aa: CASSFSSRGTEAFF; CDR3nt: TGTGCCAGCAGCTTTAGTTCTCGGGGCACTGAAGCTTTCTTT; j_gene: TRBJ1-1; v_gene: TRBV11-2; abundance: few; d_gene: -
CDR3aa: CASSYLAGGPLYF; CDR3nt: TGTGCCAGCAGCTACCTAGCGGGAGGTCCGTTGTATTTT; j_gene: TRBJ2-3; v_gene: TRBV11-3; abundance: -; d_gene: TRBD2
CDR3aa: CSVGWNTEAFF; CDR3nt: TGCAGCGTCGGGTGGAACACTGAAGCTTTCTTT; j_gene: TRBJ1-1; v_gene: TRBV29-1; abundance: -; d_gene: -
CDR3aa: CASSSTGASNSPLHF; CDR3nt: TGTGCCAGCAGCTCGACAGGGGCCAGCAATTCACCCCTCCACTTT; j_gene: TRBJ1-6; v_gene: TRBV7-6; abundance: -; d_gene: TRBD1
CDR3aa: CASSAQTGRETQYF; CDR3nt: TGTGCCAGCAGCGCCCAGACAGGGCGCGAGACCCAGTACTTC; j_gene: TRBJ2-5; v_gene: TRBV5-5; abundance: few; d_gene: TRBD1
CDR3aa: CSVVESSSYEQYF; CDR3nt: TGCAGCGTTGTGGAGTCGAGCTCCTACGAGCAGTACTTC; j_gene: TRBJ2-7; v_gene: TRBV29-1; abundance: few; d_gene: -
CDR3aa: CASDPSGPRPTYEQYF; CDR3nt: TGTGCCAGTGATCCAAGCGGGCCCAGACCAACCTACGAGCAGTACTTC; j_gene: TRBJ2-7; v_gene: TRBV12-3/TRBV12-4; abundance: few; d_gene: -
CDR3aa: CATQAGSSYEQYF; CDR3nt: TGTGCCACGCAAGCGGGGAGCTCCTACGAGCAGTACTTC; j_gene: TRBJ2-7; v_gene: TRBV15; abundance: many; d_gene: TRBD2
CDR3aa: CASSLRRQQETQYF; CDR3nt: TGTGCCAGCAGCTTAAGGCGGCAGCAAGAGACCCAGTACTTC; j_gene: TRBJ2-5; v_gene: TRBV7-8; abundance: many; d_gene: -
CDR3aa: CASSVPGQGEEQYF; CDR3nt: TGTGCCAGCAGTGTCCCGGGACAGGGTGAGGAGCAGTACTTC; j_gene: TRBJ2-7; v_gene: TRBV6-1; abundance: few; d_gene: TRBD1
CDR3aa: CASSLAGVLYF; CDR3nt: TGTGCCAGCAGCTTAGCGGGAGTTCTGTACTTC; j_gene: TRBJ2-5; v_gene: TRBV7-8; abundance: -; d_gene: -
CDR3aa: CSAIIAGGIHNEQFF; CDR3nt: TGCAGTGCCATTATAGCGGGAGGAATCCACAATGAGCAGTTCTTC; j_gene: TRBJ2-1; v_gene: TRBV20-1; abundance: many; d_gene: TRBD2
CDR3aa: CASSLAPNRRGRGTEAFF; CDR3nt: TGTGCCAGCAGCTTAGCCCCGAATCGTAGGGGGCGAGGCACTGAAGCTTTCTTT; j_gene: TRBJ1-1; v_gene: TRBV7-2; abundance: few; d_gene: TRBD1
CDR3aa: CASSEANIIRGYTF; CDR3nt: TGTGCCAGCAGTGAAGCGAATATCATTAGGGGCTACACCTTC; j_gene: TRBJ1-2; v_gene: TRBV2; abundance: few; d_gene: -
CDR3aa: CAISEPGQATTGELFF; CDR3nt: TGTGCCATCAGTGAGCCGGGACAGGCCACGACCGGGGAGCTGTTTTTT; j_gene: TRBJ2-2; v_gene: TRBV10-3; abundance: many; d_gene: TRBD1
CDR3aa: CSVVYRADMNTEAFF; CDR3nt: TGCAGCGTTGTTTACCGGGCAGACATGAACACTGAAGCTTTCTTT; j_gene: TRBJ1-1; v_gene: TRBV29-1; abundance: many; d_gene: -
CDR3aa: CASRQAGRAIGNEQFF; CDR3nt: TGTGCCAGCAGGCAGGCCGGGAGGGCCATTGGAAATGAGCAGTTCTTC; j_gene: TRBJ2-1; v_gene: TRBV12-3/TRBV12-4; abundance: -; d_gene: TRBD2
CDR3aa: CAIRGRGKETQYF; CDR3nt: TGTGCCATCAGGGGACGGGGGAAAGAGACCCAGTACTTC; j_gene: TRBJ2-5; v_gene: TRBV10-3; abundance: few; d_gene: -
CDR3aa: CASSHEQVGFSYGYTF; CDR3nt: TGTGCCAGCAGCCATGAACAGGTCGGCTTCTCCTATGGCTACACCTTC; j_gene: TRBJ1-2; v_gene: TRBV4-2; abundance: few; d_gene: -
CDR3aa: CASSPRYNEQFF; CDR3nt: TGTGCCAGCAGTCCTCGCTACAATGAGCAGTTCTTC; j_gene: TRBJ2-1; v_gene: TRBV27; abundance: many; d_gene: -
CDR3aa: CASSPGAGQQLEQFF; CDR3nt: TGTGCCAGCAGTCCCGGTGCCGGACAGCAACTTGAGCAGTTCTTC; j_gene: TRBJ2-1; v_gene: TRBV28; abundance: -; d_gene: -
CDR3aa: CATRLAGGGSYNEQFF; CDR3nt: TGTGCCACACGACTAGCGGGAGGAGGTTCCTACAATGAGCAGTTCTTC; j_gene: TRBJ2-1; v_gene: TRBV10-3; abundance: few; d_gene: TRBD2
CDR3aa: CASSPEHGRQPYNEQFF; CDR3nt: TGTGCCAGCAGCCCGGAGCACGGGAGGCAGCCCTACAATGAGCAGTTCTTC; j_gene: TRBJ2-1; v_gene: TRBV11-2; abundance: few; d_gene: TRBD2
CDR3aa: CASRPPTGENSPLHF; CDR3nt: TGTGCCAGCAGACCTCCTACAGGGGAGAATTCACCCCTCCACTTT; j_gene: TRBJ1-6; v_gene: TRBV12-3/TRBV12-4; abundance: many; d_gene: TRBD1
CDR3aa: CASSATGAEGNEQFF; CDR3nt: TGTGCCAGCTCTGCGACTGGGGCCGAGGGCAATGAGCAGTTCTTC; j_gene: TRBJ2-1; v_gene: TRBV7-6; abundance: few; d_gene: -
CDR3aa: CASSWGGSWNEQFF; CDR3nt: TGTGCCAGCAGTTGGGGGGGATCGTGGAATGAGCAGTTCTTC; j_gene: TRBJ2-1; v_gene: TRBV12-3/TRBV12-4; abundance: many; d_gene: TRBD2
CDR3aa: CASSPGTSFGTDTQYF; CDR3nt: TGCGCCAGCAGCCCCGGGACTAGCTTTGGCACAGATACGCAGTATTTT; j_gene: TRBJ2-3; v_gene: TRBV4-3; abundance: many; d_gene: TRBD2
CDR3aa: CASSQVQGMNTEAFF; CDR3nt: TGTGCCAGCAGCCAAGTCCAGGGAATGAACACTGAAGCTTTCTTT; j_gene: TRBJ1-1; v_gene: TRBV4-2; abundance: -; d_gene: -
CDR3aa: CASSPVPGSEETQYF; CDR3nt: TGTGCCAGCAGCCCAGTTCCAGGTTCGGAAGAGACCCAGTACTTC; j_gene: TRBJ2-5; v_gene: TRBV12-3/TRBV12-4; abundance: few; d_gene: -
CDR3aa: CASFRDSYNEQFF; CDR3nt: TGTGCCAGCTTCCGGGACAGTTACAATGAGCAGTTCTTC; j_gene: TRBJ2-1; v_gene: TRBV21-1; abundance: many; d_gene: -
CDR3aa: CASTRRGDRGYEQYF; CDR3nt: TGTGCCAGCACCCGACGAGGGGACAGGGGCTACGAGCAGTACTTC; j_gene: TRBJ2-7; v_gene: TRBV27; abundance: few; d_gene: TRBD1
CDR3aa: CATSEPGTGAFGYTF; CDR3nt: TGTGCCACCAGTGAGCCCGGGACAGGGGCGTTTGGCTACACCTTC; j_gene: TRBJ1-2; v_gene: TRBV24-1; abundance: few; d_gene: TRBD1
CDR3aa: CASSLVRGGRETQYF; CDR3nt: TGTGCCAGCAGCTTAGTTCGGGGAGGAAGGGAGACCCAGTACTTC; j_gene: TRBJ2-5; v_gene: TRBV7-9; abundance: -; d_gene: -
CDR3aa: CSAQILTGEYSNQPQHF; CDR3nt: TGCAGTGCCCAGATATTGACAGGGGAGTATAGCAATCAGCCCCAGCATTTT; j_gene: TRBJ1-5; v_gene: TRBV20-1; abundance: -; d_gene: TRBD1
CDR3aa: CASREGWSKETQYF; CDR3nt: TGTGCCAGCAGAGAAGGGTGGAGCAAAGAGACCCAGTACTTC; j_gene: TRBJ2-5; v_gene: TRBV6-1; abundance: many; d_gene: -
CDR3aa: CASSPGVAGRSPLHF; CDR3nt: TGTGCCAGCAGCCCGGGTGTGGCAGGCCGGTCACCCCTCCACTTT; j_gene: TRBJ1-6; v_gene: TRBV7-9; abundance: -; d_gene: -
CDR3aa: CASSQETSGGHFSSYEQYF; CDR3nt: TGTGCCAGCAGCCAAGAGACTAGCGGGGGGCACTTTAGCTCCTACGAGCAGTACTTC; j_gene: TRBJ2-7; v_gene: TRBV4-2; abundance: many; d_gene: TRBD2
CDR3aa: CSAPPGGDSNQPQHF; CDR3nt: TGCAGTGCTCCCCCCGGGGGGGATAGCAATCAGCCCCAGCATTTT; j_gene: TRBJ1-5; v_gene: TRBV20-1; abundance: few; d_gene: -
CDR3aa: CAWKVGNEKLFF; CDR3nt: TGTGCCTGGAAAGTCGGTAATGAAAAACTGTTTTTT; j_gene: TRBJ1-4; v_gene: TRBV30; abundance: -; d_gene: -